These 28 T cell receptor beta chains share one sample of origin, sequenced in a study of blood T cell repertoires in COVID-19. Generated by immunoSEQ multiplex PCR, the TCRdb table keeps only in-frame clones and is missing some. This table holds some 89,000 clones, approximately 89% found once. Sequenced material: peripheral blood. All receptors come from a middle-aged man with acute or convalescent COVID-19.

The chain employs TRBV5-6 and TRBJ2-7; tentative D call: TRBD2 (5 bases). Germline CDR1 and CDR2: SGHDT and YYEEEE. Trimming pared 2 bases from V and 4 bases from J, leaving 19 bases between. The CDR3 length is 16 residues. The CDR3 region has the DNA TGTGCCAGCAGCTTATTAGCCTCTGGACTCCCTTACGAGCAGTACTTC. Residues: CASSLLASGLPYEQYF.

The table lists this clone with many counts. This sequence joins TRBV5-1 and TRBJ1-5; a possible D gene is TRBD1 (5 bases). There are 13 residues in the CDR3. Per the germline V gene, CDR1 is SGHRS and CDR2 is YFSETQ. Trimming took 4 bases from V and 4 from J, leaving 9 bases between them. The CDR3 reads CASSPSGNQPQHF. CDR3 bases: TGCGCCAGCAGCCCCTCAGGGAATCAGCCCCAGCATTTT.

CDR3 sequence: CASGLSQTRETQYF. The CDR3 bases are TGTGCTAGTGGTTTAAGTCAAACTCGGGAGACCCAGTACTTC. This chain uses TRBV12-5 with TRBJ2-5, with D hard to call. Germline CDR1 LGHNT, CDR2 FRNRAP. The V and J ends lost 3 bases and 5 bases respectively, with 13 bases between them. The CDR3 has 14 residues.

The V and J genes are TRBV9 and TRBJ2-1; 9 nucleotides align to TRBD1. Trimming removed 0 bases from V and 9 bases from J; junction bases left unmatched: 10. CDR1 and CDR2 (germline): SGDLS, YYNGEE. The CDR3 covers 16 residues. The CDR3 is CASSVGGTGPSSEQFF. The DNA of the CDR3 is TGTGCCAGCAGCGTAGGGGGGACAGGGCCATCCAGTGAGCAGTTCTTC. The whole variable domain, filled in from reference TRBV9 and TRBJ2-1, reads DSGVTQTPKHLITATGQRVTLRCSPRSGDLSVYWYQQSLDQGLQFLIQYYNGEERAKGNILERFSAQQFPDLHSELNLSSLELGDSALYFCASSVGGTGPSSEQFFGPGTRLTVL.

By share of the sample, this clone is medium-sized. This chain links TRBV6-5 with TRBJ2-3, with a possible D match to TRBD1 (6 bases). The germline V gene encodes CDR1 MNHEY and CDR2 SVGAGI. The CDR3 is 15 amino acids. V was clipped by 4 bases and J by 2 bases, with 13 bases between them. The CDR3 DNA sequence: TGTGCCAGCAGTTCAGGGGCTTTGTACACAGATACGCAGTATTTT. This translates into CASSSGALYTDTQYF.

The V gene is TRBV19, the J gene TRBJ2-7, with D perhaps TRBD1 (6 bases). CDR3 length: 15 amino acids. V gave up 5 bases and J gave up 2 bases, with 16 bases separating them. The V gene's germline CDR1 is LNHDA and CDR2 SQIVND (reference sequence). CDR3 in DNA: TGTGCCAGTAGTCCACAGGGTGGAAATACCTACGAGCAGTACTTC. It codes for CASSPQGGNTYEQYF.

The V gene is TRBV4-1, the J gene TRBJ1-2; TRBD1 agrees at 7 bases. J lost 6 bases, V lost 0 bases, and 7 bases had no gene match. This CDR3 comprises 15 residues. Germline V CDR1 and CDR2: MGHRA, YSYEKL. CDR3 loop: CASSQETGSGNGYTF. In nucleotides, the CDR3 is TGCGCCAGCAGCCAAGAGACAGGGAGTGGGAATGGCTACACCTTC.

V is TRBV27 and J is TRBJ1-1, with D unresolved. The CDR3 spans 15 residues. V dropped 1 base and J dropped 0 bases, with 9 bases sitting between them. The V gene's germline CDR1 is MNHEY and CDR2 SMNVEV (reference sequence). CDR3: CASSLFRNMNTEAFF. CDR3 coding DNA: TGTGCCAGCAGTTTATTCAGGAACATGAACACTGAAGCTTTCTTT.

This clone was recorded once. The J gene is TRBJ1-2, the V gene TRBV6-2 or TRBV6-3, with D uncertain. There are 16 residues in the CDR3. CDR1 is MNHEY and CDR2 is SVGEGT in the germline V gene. V lost 2 bases and J 4 bases, leaving 17 bases between the germline ends. In nucleotides, the CDR3 is TGTGCCAGCAGTTACCAGTCAGCTCCCTGGGCCTATGGCTACACCTTC. Its protein is CASSYQSAPWAYGYTF.

There are a few counts of this clone. V usage is TRBV24-1 and J usage is TRBJ2-3; 10 nucleotides agree with TRBD1. The germline CDR1 and CDR2 sequences are KGHDR and SFDVKD. This CDR3 comprises 17 residues. J gave up 5 bases and V 1 base, and 8 bases lay outside the gene matches. The CDR3 reads CATSDFRDDRGRDTQYF. Here the CDR3 DNA reads TGTGCCACCAGTGATTTTCGGGACGACAGGGGGCGAGATACGCAGTATTTT.

This chain uses TRBV7-2 with TRBJ2-3, with D maybe TRBD1 (6 bases). The germline V gene has CDR1 SGHTA and CDR2 FQGNSA. The CDR3 has 14 residues. Trimming took off 2 bases at V and 3 bases at J, with 9 bases between the two ends. The CDR3 is CASSLRQGTDTQYF. The CDR3 DNA follows: TGTGCCAGCAGCTTACGGCAGGGGACAGATACGCAGTATTTT. Drawing the rest from reference TRBV7-2 and TRBJ2-3, the complete variable domain is GAGVSQSPSNKVTEKGKDVELRCDPISGHTALYWYRQSLGQGLEFLIYFQGNSAPDKSGLPSDRFSAERTGGSVSTLTIQRTQQEDSAVYLCASSLRQGTDTQYFGPGTRLTVL.

The V call is TRBV4-1, the J call TRBJ2-3; possibly TRBD2 for D (5 bases). Trimming shortened V by 2 bases and J by 6 bases, and 9 bases separated the two germline ends. The CDR3 is 13 amino acids. In germline, CDR1 is MGHRA, CDR2 YSYEKL. CDR3 region: CASSQSWEDTQYF. In DNA form, the CDR3 reads TGCGCCAGCAGCCAATCGTGGGAGGATACGCAGTATTTT.

The chain recombines TRBV2 with TRBJ1-5; tentative D call: TRBD1 (5 bases). Germline CDR1 reads SNHLY; CDR2 reads FYNNEI. This CDR3 spans 15 amino acids. Trimming took off 4 bases at V and 0 bases at J, with 10 bases between the two ends. Written as DNA, the CDR3 is TGTGCCAGCAGTGCGACTGGACATAGCAATCAGCCCCAGCATTTT. Residues: CASSATGHSNQPQHF. The variable domain in full, with the rest retrieved from reference TRBV2 and TRBJ1-5, is EPEVTQTPSHQVTQMGQEVILRCVPISNHLYFYWYRQILGQKVEFLVSFYNNEISEKSEIFDDQFSVERPDGSNFTLKIRSTKLEDSAMYFCASSATGHSNQPQHFGDGTRLSIL.

CDR3: CASSFRQDRGNQPQHF. CDR3 in DNA: TGTGCCAGCAGCTTTAGGCAGGACCGGGGGAATCAGCCCCAGCATTTT. The gene calls are TRBV7-8 and TRBJ1-5, with D possibly TRBD1 on 5 matching bases. The CDR3 totals 16 residues. V was pared by 3 bases and J by 4 bases, with 16 bases between. Germline CDR1 SGHVS, CDR2 FQNEAQ.

The chain employs TRBV6-5 and TRBJ2-1, with 9 bases fitting TRBD1. Germline V gene sequence: CDR1 MNHEY, CDR2 SVGAGI. The CDR3 has 15 residues. V lost 6 bases, J lost 5 bases, and 8 bases stayed unmatched. Here the CDR3 reads CASSPDRGGNNEQFF. The CDR3 nucleotides are TGTGCCAGCAGCCCCGACAGGGGGGGGAACAATGAGCAGTTCTTC.

CDR3 amino acids: CASSTRTDGETQYF. The CDR3 DNA is TGTGCCAGCAGTACAAGGACAGATGGAGAGACCCAGTACTTC. This chain links TRBV7-9 with TRBJ2-5, with D perhaps matching TRBD1 (6 bases). Germline V gives CDR1 SEHNR, CDR2 FQNEAQ (reference sequence). The CDR3 is made up of 14 amino acids. V was pared by 6 bases and J by 4 bases, with 15 bases between.

The chain is built from TRBV25-1 and TRBJ1-1; D call uncertain. The CDR3 is 15 amino acids. From germline, CDR1 is MGHDK and CDR2 SYGVNS. The V end lost 6 bases, the J end lost 5 bases, and 19 bases lay between the germline ends. The CDR3 DNA is TGTGCCAGCAGACCCTCTTTTTTCGGGGATACTGAAGCTTTCTTT. It yields the protein CASRPSFFGDTEAFF.

The CDR3 sequence: CASSLQGLPGETQYF. The CDR3, as DNA: TGTGCCAGCAGCTTGCAAGGACTCCCCGGGGAGACCCAGTACTTC. V and J are TRBV5-8 and TRBJ2-5; a weak D match, TRBD2 (5 bases). CDR1 is SGHTS, CDR2 YDEGEE, per germline. V was pared by 1 base and J by 5 bases, with 15 bases between. The CDR3 is 15 amino acids.

CDR3: CASSPSALGPYNEQFF. CDR3 bases: TGTGCCAGCAGTCCTAGCGCGCTGGGTCCCTACAATGAGCAGTTCTTC. The chain joins TRBV28 to TRBJ2-1; D might be TRBD2 (6 bases). The V end was cut by 5 bases, the J end by 2 bases, with 16 bases between. The CDR3 consists of 16 residues. Germline CDR1 is MDHEN and CDR2 is SYDVKM.

The chain links TRBV7-2 to TRBJ2-7, with 12 bases lining up with TRBD2. The trim removed 5 bases at V and 2 bases at J, leaving 4 bases unmatched. From germline, CDR1 is SGHTA and CDR2 FQGNSA. The CDR3 is 15 amino acids. The CDR3 sequence: CASSPRTSGTYEQYF. CDR3 coding DNA: TGTGCCAGCAGCCCAAGGACTAGCGGGACCTACGAGCAGTACTTC.

The V gene is TRBV29-1, the J gene TRBJ2-1; 13 bases are a match to TRBD2. Losses at the gene ends were 5 bases for V and 9 bases for J; bases not matched to a gene: 4. The CDR3 covers 13 residues. CDR1 is SQVTM and CDR2 is ANQGSEA in the germline V gene. This chain's CDR3 is CSVRLAGGGEQFF. The CDR3, as DNA: TGCAGCGTTAGACTAGCGGGAGGAGGTGAGCAGTTCTTC.

The V gene is TRBV18, the J gene TRBJ2-4; D perhaps matches TRBD2 (5 bases). This CDR3 region has 14 residues. V lost 3 bases, J lost 9 bases, and 15 bases lay in between. Germline values: CDR1 KGHSH, CDR2 LQKENI. CDR3 in amino acids: CASSPEDSTGIQYF. Here the CDR3 DNA reads TGTGCCAGCTCACCCGAGGACTCGACGGGCATTCAGTACTTC.

The chain recombines TRBV2 with TRBJ1-5; D is ambiguous. This CDR3 spans 13 amino acids. CDR1 SNHLY and CDR2 FYNNEI come from the germline V gene. Trimming stripped 4 bases from V and 7 bases from J, with 11 bases between. The CDR3 loop is CASSAGFRQPQHF. Here the CDR3 DNA reads TGTGCCAGCAGTGCGGGTTTCAGACAGCCCCAGCATTTT.

J is TRBJ2-3 and V is TRBV19; TRBD2 agrees at 12 bases. The junction had 5 bases not matched to a gene; V was cut back by 6 bases and J by 4 bases. This CDR3 spans 15 amino acids. Germline loops: CDR1 LNHDA, CDR2 SQIVND (reference sequence). CDR3 in amino acids: CASRPTSGRADTQYF. DNA of the CDR3: TGTGCCAGTAGACCGACTAGCGGGAGAGCAGATACGCAGTATTTT. Full variable domain (rest looked up from reference TRBV19 and TRBJ2-3): DGGITQSPKYLFRKEGQNVTLSCEQNLNHDAMYWYRQDPGQGLRLIYYSQIVNDFQKGDIAEGYSVSREKKESFPLTVTSAQKNPTAFYLCASRPTSGRADTQYFGPGTRLTVL.

The chain uses TRBV9 and TRBJ2-1; TRBD1 agrees at 8 bases. The CDR3 runs 15 residues. Germline V gene sequence: CDR1 SGDLS, CDR2 YYNGEE. The ends lost 0 bases at V and 7 bases at J; junction bases unmatched: 6. The CDR3 DNA reads TGTGCCAGCAGCGTAGAGGACAGGGCTTTGAATGAGCAGTTCTTC. Translating gives CASSVEDRALNEQFF.

The chain carries TRBV9 and TRBJ2-1, with a tentative D call TRBD1 (6 bases). The CDR3 totals 15 residues. The V gene's germline CDR1 is SGDLS and CDR2 YYNGEE. V was cut by 5 bases and J by 7 bases, with 19 bases left in between. CDR3 nucleotides: TGTGCCAGCAGTGGAACCGGGACAACACGGAATGAGCAGTTCTTC. It codes for CASSGTGTTRNEQFF.

In DNA form, the CDR3 reads TGTGCCAGCAGCTTGTCTTCAGCGACAGATACGCAGTATTTT. It is translated as CASSLSSATDTQYF. The chain has TRBV5-4 and TRBJ2-3; D not certain. From germline, CDR1 is SGHNT and CDR2 YYREEE (reference sequence). CDR3 size: 14 residues. Trimming pared 1 base from V and 3 bases from J, leaving 9 bases between.

The chain couples TRBV7-2 to TRBJ1-2; no reliable D call. There are 13 residues in the CDR3. Germline CDR1 and CDR2: SGHTA and FQGNSA. V lost 1 base to trimming and J lost 4 bases, with 7 bases between them. The CDR3 DNA sequence: TGTGCCAGCAGCTTAGATCAGGCCTATGGCTACACCTTC. It yields the protein CASSLDQAYGYTF.